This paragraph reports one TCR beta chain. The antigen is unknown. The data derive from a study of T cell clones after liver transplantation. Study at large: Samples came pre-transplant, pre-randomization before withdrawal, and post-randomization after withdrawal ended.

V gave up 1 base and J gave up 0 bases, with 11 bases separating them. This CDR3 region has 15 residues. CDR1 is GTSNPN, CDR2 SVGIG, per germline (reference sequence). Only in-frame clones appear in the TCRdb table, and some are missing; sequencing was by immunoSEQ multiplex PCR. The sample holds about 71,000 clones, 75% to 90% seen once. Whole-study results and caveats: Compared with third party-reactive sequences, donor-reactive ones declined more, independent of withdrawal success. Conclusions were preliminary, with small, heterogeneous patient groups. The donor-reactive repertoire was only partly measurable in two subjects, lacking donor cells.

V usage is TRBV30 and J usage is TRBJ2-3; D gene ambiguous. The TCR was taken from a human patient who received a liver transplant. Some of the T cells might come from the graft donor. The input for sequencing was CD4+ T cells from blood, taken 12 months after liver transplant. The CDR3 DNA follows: TGTGCCTGGAGTGCTCTGTGGGCAAGCACAGATACGCAGTATTTT. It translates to CAWSALWASTDTQYF.